This T cell receptor (beta chain) derives from a study of cytomegalovirus exposure and HLA in healthy donors. In this sample, this clone turned up a few times. What it binds is unknown. In the PCR, 60 Vbeta and 13 Jbeta primers were used. Assay: immunoSEQ multiplex PCR; the TCRdb copy retains only in-frame clones and omits some. Of fewer than 100,000 clones listed, about 7.6% are singletons. Per the germline V gene, CDR1 is SGDLS and CDR2 is YYNGEE. The CDR3 contains 14 residues. J lost 4 bases, V lost 3 bases, and 6 bases had no gene match. Study observations and caveats: The likely explanation for a cluster of highly shared sequence variants was sequencing artifact. DRB1 showed the most TCR associations and HLA-C the fewest in a later analysis, as rates varied by HLA locus.

The source of this sequence is a man aged 50 to 60 in good health and CMV-seronegative. This chain joins TRBV9 and TRBJ1-1, with 7 bases that match TRBD1. The sequenced sample was PBMCs. CDR3 DNA: TGTGCCAGCAGCGCACGACAGGGCGGCACTGAAGCTTTCTTT. Its protein is CASSARQGGTEAFF. The full variable domain, in which reference TRBV9 and TRBJ1-1 provide the parts outside the CDR3, is DSGVTQTPKHLITATGQRVTLRCSPRSGDLSVYWYQQSLDQGLQFLIQYYNGEERAKGNILERFSAQQFPDLHSELNLSSLELGDSALYFCASSARQGGTEAFFGQGTRLTVV.